A selection of T cell receptor beta chains follows, all from one sample in a study of shared clonotypes between healthy human individuals. Generated by immunoSEQ multiplex PCR, the TCRdb table keeps only in-frame clones and is missing some. The sample contains some 2,500,000 clones, over 85% of which appear only once. The source material was naive CD4+ T cells from PBMCs. These receptors were taken from a man between 18 and 29 years old in good health. Some clones in this sample may be carry-over from other donors' samples. CDR3s include the opening cysteine and the closing phenylalanine or tryptophan. Each record gives: D gene, clone size, V gene, J gene, CDR3 protein, CDR3 DNA. A D gene is named only where the DNA matches it firmly. Part of the rows lack a size; the others show once, few, many or a class for expanded clones.

d_gene: -; abundance: -; v_gene: TRBV6-4; j_gene: TRBJ1-1; CDR3aa: CASSDLWAPGDTEAFF; CDR3nt: TGTGCCAGCAGTGACCTTTGGGCCCCGGGGGACACTGAAGCTTTCTTT
d_gene: -; abundance: -; v_gene: TRBV10-3; j_gene: TRBJ2-7; CDR3aa: CAIRALSYEQYF; CDR3nt: TGTGCCATCAGAGCGCTTTCCTACGAGCAGTACTTC
d_gene: -; abundance: once; v_gene: TRBV19; j_gene: TRBJ2-5; CDR3aa: CASSPGTLQETQYF; CDR3nt: TGTGCCAGTAGTCCTGGGACGCTTCAAGAGACCCAGTACTTC
d_gene: -; abundance: once; v_gene: TRBV6-1; j_gene: TRBJ2-7; CDR3aa: CASSVPRVRSDEQYF; CDR3nt: TGTGCCAGCAGTGTGCCCAGGGTCCGATCTGACGAGCAGTACTTC
d_gene: TRBD1; abundance: -; v_gene: TRBV7-2; j_gene: TRBJ2-1; CDR3aa: CASSEDRQQFF; CDR3nt: TGTGCCAGCAGCGAGGACAGGCAGCAGTTCTTC
d_gene: TRBD2; abundance: -; v_gene: TRBV19; j_gene: TRBJ2-2; CDR3aa: CASRPSRLAENTGELFF; CDR3nt: TGTGCCAGCCGCCCTAGCAGGCTAGCGGAAAACACCGGGGAGCTGTTTTTT
d_gene: -; abundance: -; v_gene: TRBV10-3; j_gene: TRBJ1-2; CDR3aa: CAISESGGHGYTF; CDR3nt: TGTGCCATCAGTGAGTCGGGAGGGCATGGCTACACCTTC
d_gene: -; abundance: -; v_gene: TRBV5-5; j_gene: TRBJ2-7; CDR3aa: CASRAGRTSSYEQYF; CDR3nt: TGTGCCAGCAGGGCTGGACGGACGAGCTCCTACGAGCAGTACTTC
d_gene: -; abundance: once; v_gene: TRBV6-4; j_gene: TRBJ2-1; CDR3aa: CASSVEYSYNEQFF; CDR3nt: TGTGCCAGCAGTGTGGAGTACTCCTACAATGAGCAGTTCTTC
d_gene: TRBD1; abundance: -; v_gene: TRBV6-6; j_gene: TRBJ2-5; CDR3aa: CATRLTGTETQYF; CDR3nt: TGTGCCACCCGCTTGACAGGGACGGAGACCCAGTACTTC
d_gene: -; abundance: once; v_gene: TRBV18; j_gene: TRBJ1-6; CDR3aa: CASSLQTDSPLHF; CDR3nt: TGTGCCAGCTCACTACAGACAGATTCACCCCTCCACTTT
d_gene: -; abundance: -; v_gene: TRBV4-1; j_gene: TRBJ1-5; CDR3aa: CASSQDLGSDQPQHF; CDR3nt: TGCGCCAGCAGCCAAGATCTCGGGTCAGATCAGCCCCAGCATTTT
d_gene: TRBD1; abundance: -; v_gene: TRBV6-1; j_gene: TRBJ2-1; CDR3aa: CASTKETGGFDEQFF; CDR3nt: TGTGCCAGCACCAAGGAGACAGGGGGCTTCGATGAGCAGTTCTTC
d_gene: -; abundance: -; v_gene: TRBV7-3; j_gene: TRBJ2-6; CDR3aa: CASSLTDQPGQSSGANVLTF; CDR3nt: TGTGCCAGCAGCCTAACGGACCAACCGGGACAAAGCTCTGGGGCCAACGTCCTGACTTTC
d_gene: TRBD1; abundance: -; v_gene: TRBV28; j_gene: TRBJ2-5; CDR3aa: CASARTGGIQYF; CDR3nt: TGTGCCAGCGCCCGGACAGGGGGGATCCAGTACTTC
d_gene: -; abundance: -; v_gene: TRBV7-6; j_gene: TRBJ2-3; CDR3aa: CASSPTSWGNTDTQYF; CDR3nt: TGTGCCAGCAGCCCAACGAGCTGGGGAAACACAGATACGCAGTATTTT
d_gene: -; abundance: -; v_gene: TRBV7-2; j_gene: TRBJ2-5; CDR3aa: CASSFGARETQYF; CDR3nt: TGTGCCAGCAGCTTTGGGGCGAGGGAGACCCAGTACTTC
d_gene: -; abundance: -; v_gene: TRBV28; j_gene: TRBJ2-5; CDR3aa: CASSLGGDQETQYF; CDR3nt: TGTGCCAGCAGTTTAGGCGGGGATCAAGAGACCCAGTACTTC